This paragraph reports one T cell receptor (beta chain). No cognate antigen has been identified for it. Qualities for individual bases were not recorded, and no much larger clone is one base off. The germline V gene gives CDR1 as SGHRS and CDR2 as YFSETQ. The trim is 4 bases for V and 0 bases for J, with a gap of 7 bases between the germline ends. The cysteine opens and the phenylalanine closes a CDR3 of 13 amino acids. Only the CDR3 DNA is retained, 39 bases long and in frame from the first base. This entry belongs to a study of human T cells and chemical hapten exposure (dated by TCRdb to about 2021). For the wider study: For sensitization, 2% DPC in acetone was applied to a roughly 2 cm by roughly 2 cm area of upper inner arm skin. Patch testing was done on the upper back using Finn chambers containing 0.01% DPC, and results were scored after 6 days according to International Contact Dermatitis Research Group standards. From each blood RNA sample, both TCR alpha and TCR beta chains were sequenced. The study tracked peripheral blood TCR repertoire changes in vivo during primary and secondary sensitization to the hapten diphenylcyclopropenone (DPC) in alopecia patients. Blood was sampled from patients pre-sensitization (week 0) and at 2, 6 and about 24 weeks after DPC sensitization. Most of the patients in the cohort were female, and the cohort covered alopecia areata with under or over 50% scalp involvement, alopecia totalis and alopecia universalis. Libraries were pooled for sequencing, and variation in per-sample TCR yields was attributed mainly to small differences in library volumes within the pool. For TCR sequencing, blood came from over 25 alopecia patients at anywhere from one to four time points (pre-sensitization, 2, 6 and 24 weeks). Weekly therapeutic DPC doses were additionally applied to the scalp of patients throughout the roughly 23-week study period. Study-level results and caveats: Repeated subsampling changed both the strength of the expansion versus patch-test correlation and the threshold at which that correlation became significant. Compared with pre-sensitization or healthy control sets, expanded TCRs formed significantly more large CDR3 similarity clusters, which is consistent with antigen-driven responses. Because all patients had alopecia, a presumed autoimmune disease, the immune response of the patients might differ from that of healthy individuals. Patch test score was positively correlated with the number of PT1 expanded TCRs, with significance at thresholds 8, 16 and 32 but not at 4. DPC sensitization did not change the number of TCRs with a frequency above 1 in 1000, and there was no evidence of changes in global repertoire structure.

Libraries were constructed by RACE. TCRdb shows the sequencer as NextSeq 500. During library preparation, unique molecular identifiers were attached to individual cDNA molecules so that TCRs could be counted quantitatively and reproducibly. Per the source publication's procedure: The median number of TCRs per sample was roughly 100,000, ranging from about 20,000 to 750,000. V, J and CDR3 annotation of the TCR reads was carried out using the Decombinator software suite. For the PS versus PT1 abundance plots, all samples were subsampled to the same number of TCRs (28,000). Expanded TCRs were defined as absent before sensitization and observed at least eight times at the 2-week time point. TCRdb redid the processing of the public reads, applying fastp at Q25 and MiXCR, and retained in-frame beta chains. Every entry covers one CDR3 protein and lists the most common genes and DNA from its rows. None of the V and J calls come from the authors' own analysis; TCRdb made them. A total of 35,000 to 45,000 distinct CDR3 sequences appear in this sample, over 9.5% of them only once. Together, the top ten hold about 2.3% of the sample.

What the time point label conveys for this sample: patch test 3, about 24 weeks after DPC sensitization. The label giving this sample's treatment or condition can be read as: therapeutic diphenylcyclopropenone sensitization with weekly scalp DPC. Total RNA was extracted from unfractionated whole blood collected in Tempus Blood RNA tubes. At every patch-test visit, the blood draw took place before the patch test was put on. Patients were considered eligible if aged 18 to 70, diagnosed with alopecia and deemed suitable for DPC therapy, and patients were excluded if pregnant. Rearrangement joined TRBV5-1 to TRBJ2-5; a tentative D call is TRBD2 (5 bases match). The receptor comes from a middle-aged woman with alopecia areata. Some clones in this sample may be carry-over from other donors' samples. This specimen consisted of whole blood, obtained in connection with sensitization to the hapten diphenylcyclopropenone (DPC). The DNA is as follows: TGCGCCAGCAGCCGAGGGTACCAAGAGACCCAGTACTTC. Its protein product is CASSRGYQETQYF.